One sample yielded the 29 T cell receptor beta chains listed below, sequenced in a study of blood T cell repertoires in COVID-19. The method was immunoSEQ multiplex PCR; TCRdb's version includes in-frame clones alone and lacks a portion of them. Here the sample spans 150,000 to 200,000 clones, less than 90% being singletons. The sequencing input was peripheral blood. The receptors come from a man between 65 and 79 years old with active or convalescent COVID-19.

The chain uses TRBV29-1 and TRBJ1-2; TRBD1 matches at 9 bases. Germline CDR1 reads SQVTM; CDR2 reads ANQGSEA. The CDR3 is made up of 12 amino acids. Trimming removed 6 bases from V and 5 bases from J; junction bases left unmatched: 4. CDR3 amino acids: CSVLTGGYGYTF. CDR3 coding DNA: TGCAGCGTCTTGACAGGGGGGTATGGCTACACCTTC.

The chain joins TRBV5-1 to TRBJ2-7, with 8 bases aligning to TRBD1. The germline V gene encodes CDR1 SGHRS and CDR2 YFSETQ. V trimming: 4 bases; J trimming: 3 bases; junction bases outside the gene matches: 12. The CDR3 covers 16 residues. Here the CDR3 DNA reads TGCGCCAGCAGCACGGGACAGGCGCCAACTTACTACGAGCAGTACTTC. Residues: CASSTGQAPTYYEQYF.

This chain joins TRBV5-4 and TRBJ2-1; 9 bases fit TRBD1. The CDR3 is made up of 15 amino acids. Trimming cost V 4 bases and J 6 bases; bases outside gene matches: 8. Per the germline V gene, CDR1 is SGHNT and CDR2 is YYREEE (reference sequence). The DNA of the CDR3 is TGTGCCAGCAGCATCGGGACAGGGAATGGCAATGAGCAGTTCTTC. Encoded protein: CASSIGTGNGNEQFF.

The CDR3, as DNA: TGTGCCAGCGTCAATCCGGGACTAGCTTTCTCCTACAATGAGCAGTTCTTC. Its protein product is CASVNPGLAFSYNEQFF. The chain links TRBV3-1 (or the pseudogene TRBV3-2) to TRBJ2-1; TRBD2 matches at 9 bases. Germline lookup yields CDR1 LGHDT and CDR2 YNNKEL (reference sequence). J was trimmed by 0 bases and V by 8 bases; bases with no gene match: 11. This CDR3 region has 17 residues.

V and J are TRBV6-5 and TRBJ2-2, with D perhaps matching TRBD2 (5 bases). Germline V CDR1 and CDR2: MNHEY, SVGAGI. V lost 0 bases to trimming and J lost 4 bases, with 12 bases between them. The CDR3 runs 16 residues. The CDR3, as DNA: TGTGCCAGCAGTTACTCGACCCAGCGGAGCACCGGGGAGCTGTTTTTT. It specifies CASSYSTQRSTGELFF.

The chain recombines TRBV19 with TRBJ2-2, with 10 bases that match TRBD1. Germline CDR1 reads LNHDA; CDR2 reads SQIVND (reference sequence). This CDR3 spans 15 amino acids. V trimming: 9 bases; J trimming: 5 bases; junction bases outside the gene matches: 9. CDR3 region: CASTGQGLTTGELFF. The CDR3, as DNA: TGTGCCAGCACGGGACAGGGGTTGACTACCGGGGAGCTGTTTTTT.

The V gene is TRBV7-9, the J gene TRBJ2-2; D might be TRBD1 (5 bases). Germline V lookup: CDR1 SEHNR, CDR2 FQNEAQ (reference sequence). The CDR3 has 18 amino acids. The ends were cut back, 5 bases at V and 2 bases at J, with 21 bases in the middle. The CDR3 DNA follows: TGTGCCAGCAGCCCAAGGCAAAGACAGAAACCCAACACCGGGGAGCTGTTTTTT. Translating it yields CASSPRQRQKPNTGELFF.

J is TRBJ1-5 and V is TRBV5-1, with D uncertain. Between the trimmed V and J ends, which lost 2 bases and 2 bases, there was a span of 11 bases. The CDR3 sequence is 15 residues long. The germline V gene has CDR1 SGHRS and CDR2 YFSETQ. This CDR3 reads CASSFGDPGNQPQHF. The CDR3 bases are TGCGCCAGCAGCTTTGGAGACCCTGGCAATCAGCCCCAGCATTTT.

Only a few counts were recorded for this clone. The V call is TRBV20-1, the J call TRBJ2-7, with D hard to call. CDR1 and CDR2 (germline): DFQATT, SNEGSKA (reference sequence). Deletions cut 3 bases from V and 1 base from J, with 10 bases between. The CDR3 is 13 amino acids. CDR3 sequence reads: CSASFSRSYEQYF. DNA for the CDR3: TGCAGTGCTAGTTTCTCGCGATCCTACGAGCAGTACTTC.

The chain employs TRBV7-2 and TRBJ2-5, with a weak D call TRBD2 (5 bases). The CDR3 spans 15 residues. In germline, CDR1 is SGHTA, CDR2 FQGNSA. V was trimmed by 1 base and J by 5 bases, leaving 14 bases between them. The CDR3 nucleotides read TGTGCCAGCAGCTTAGTTGGAGGTTTAGGGGAGACCCAGTACTTC. It encodes CASSLVGGLGETQYF.

This chain connects TRBV27 to TRBJ1-5, with 7 nucleotides matching TRBD1. In germline, CDR1 is MNHEY, CDR2 SMNVEV (reference sequence). Losses at the gene ends were 4 bases for V and 4 bases for J; bases not matched to a gene: 13. The CDR3 runs to 17 residues. The CDR3 protein is CASSSDPPGQNNQPQHF. In nucleotides, the CDR3 is TGTGCCAGCAGTTCGGACCCACCGGGACAGAATAATCAGCCCCAGCATTTT.

This rearrangement joins TRBV6-6 to TRBJ1-6, with no clear D. The CDR3 length is 14 residues. With 6 bases removed from V and 5 bases from J, the gap between germline ends came to 11 bases. Germline lookup yields CDR1 MNHNY and CDR2 SVGAGI (reference sequence). CDR3 DNA: TGTGCCAGCAGCCCCGCCGGGGATAATTCACCCCTCCACTTT. It codes for CASSPAGDNSPLHF.

This clone was seen once. V is TRBV7-2 and J is TRBJ2-1, with D tentatively TRBD1 (5 bases). Germline V gives CDR1 SGHTA, CDR2 FQGNSA. Trimming removed 1 base at V and 6 bases at J, with 22 bases between. CDR3 length: 18 residues. The CDR3 reads CASSLERGQAGIPNEQFF. In nucleotides, the CDR3 is TGTGCCAGCAGCTTAGAACGAGGTCAGGCAGGGATACCCAATGAGCAGTTCTTC.

The genes are TRBV2 and TRBJ1-5; 9 bases are shared with TRBD1. There are 14 residues in the CDR3. In germline, CDR1 is SNHLY, CDR2 FYNNEI. Trimming cost V 6 bases and J 12 bases; bases outside gene matches: 12. CDR3 amino acids: CASSVPGQGRVQHF. The CDR3 DNA follows: TGTGCCAGCAGCGTTCCGGGACAGGGAAGGGTCCAGCATTTT.

The J gene is TRBJ2-7, the V gene TRBV6-5; TRBD1 matches 11 bases. This CDR3 comprises 14 residues. V dropped 7 bases and J dropped 4; count of bases not matched to a gene: 6. Germline V gives CDR1 MNHEY, CDR2 SVGAGI. The DNA for the CDR3 is TGTGCCAGCACCCAGGACAGGGGGCTGTACGAGCAGTACTTC. Its protein product is CASTQDRGLYEQYF.

The genes are TRBV28 and TRBJ2-5, with 7 bases matching TRBD1. Germline CDR1 MDHEN, CDR2 SYDVKM. The CDR3 contains 14 residues. The V segment lost 5 bases and the J segment 1 base; nucleotides outside the gene matches: 4. CDR3: CASSQTGVQETQYF. The CDR3 nucleotides read TGTGCCAGCAGTCAAACAGGGGTCCAAGAGACCCAGTACTTC.

This clone was seen a few times. The chain is built from TRBV5-1 and TRBJ1-1; D may be TRBD1 (6 bases). The CDR3 loop spans 15 amino acids. Looked up from germline, CDR1 is SGHRS and CDR2 is YFSETQ. Trimming stripped 0 bases from V and 2 bases from J, with 11 bases between. In nucleotides, the CDR3 is TGCGCCAGCAGCTTGGCAGGGGCCCACAACACTGAAGCTTTCTTT. Translation gives CASSLAGAHNTEAFF.

The rearrangement joins TRBV5-1 to TRBJ2-1; maybe TRBD1 (6 bases). The CDR3 contains 15 residues. CDR1 is SGHRS, CDR2 YFSETQ, per germline. V was shortened by 0 bases and J by 1 base, with 8 bases between the two germline ends. The CDR3, as DNA: TGCGCCAGCAGCTTGGTACAGGGTTCCTACAATGAGCAGTTCTTC. Its translation: CASSLVQGSYNEQFF.

The chain joins TRBV28 to TRBJ2-4; D gene ambiguous. The length of the CDR3 is 13 residues. CDR1 is MDHEN, CDR2 SYDVKM, per germline. V was clipped by 4 bases and J by 7 bases, with 11 bases between them. The CDR3 bases are TGTGCCAGCAGTTCGTGGTCTGCGAACATTCAGTACTTC. Protein sequence: CASSSWSANIQYF.

This chain links TRBV6-5 with TRBJ2-2; D might be TRBD1 (6 bases). This CDR3 is built from 14 residues. Germline V CDR1 and CDR2: MNHEY, SVGAGI. V was pared by 7 bases and J by 2 bases, with 11 bases between. In nucleotides, the CDR3 is TGTGCCAGCACTAACAGGGTTAACACCGGGGAGCTGTTTTTT. Translation gives CASTNRVNTGELFF.

V gene TRBV5-6 combines with J gene TRBJ2-1, with D perhaps TRBD1 (5 bases). The length of the CDR3 is 17 residues. V shed 3 bases and J shed 1 base, with 17 bases lying between them. CDR1 is SGHDT and CDR2 is YYEEEE in the germline V gene. CDR3 nucleotide sequence: TGTGCCAGCAGCTCCATCGTCAGGGTATTTTCCTACAATGAGCAGTTCTTC. This gives the protein CASSSIVRVFSYNEQFF.

The chain links TRBV29-1 to TRBJ2-7, with a weak D call TRBD2 (7 bases). V was shortened by 7 bases and J by 9 bases, with 16 bases between the two germline ends. Germline loops: CDR1 SQVTM, CDR2 ANQGSEA. The length of the CDR3 is 11 residues. The CDR3: CSGGGQRGQYF. The CDR3 DNA sequence: TGCAGCGGGGGGGGCCAACGGGGGCAGTACTTC.

The chain is built from TRBV7-9 and TRBJ1-6; D gene ambiguous. This CDR3 spans 12 amino acids. V was clipped by 2 bases and J by 7 bases, with 3 bases between them. CDR1 SEHNR and CDR2 FQNEAQ come from the germline V gene (reference sequence). The CDR3 DNA follows: TGTGCCAGCAGCTTAATAAATTCACCCCTCCACTTT. It encodes CASSLINSPLHF.

The genes are TRBV3-1 (or the pseudogene TRBV3-2) and TRBJ2-7; maybe TRBD1 (6 bases). Germline CDR1 and CDR2: LGHDT and YNNKEL (reference sequence). The CDR3 length is 13 residues. V dropped 1 base and J dropped 7 bases, with 11 bases sitting between them. The CDR3 here is CASSQGTAVEQYF. The DNA of the CDR3 is TGTGCCAGCAGCCAAGGGACAGCGGTAGAGCAGTACTTC.

The chain recombines TRBV28 with TRBJ2-2; D is unclear. Germline V lookup: CDR1 MDHEN, CDR2 SYDVKM. This CDR3 comprises 15 residues. V was trimmed by 1 base and J by 6 bases, leaving 12 bases between them. The CDR3 bases are TGTGCCAGCAGTTTATCTTCCCTTGTTGCCGGGGAGCTGTTTTTT. Protein product: CASSLSSLVAGELFF.

The chain is built from TRBV4-3 and TRBJ2-7; 7 bases match TRBD2. Germline CDR1 reads LGHNA; CDR2 reads YSLEER. The CDR3 contains 17 residues. The trim removed 1 base at V and 5 bases at J, leaving 14 bases unmatched. CDR3 in DNA: TGCGCCAGCAGCCAAGGGGCTTGGGAGCGGGAAATTCACGAGCAGTACTTC. This gives the protein CASSQGAWEREIHEQYF.

V is TRBV9 and J is TRBJ2-1, with 7 bases aligning to TRBD2. Germline V gene data show CDR1 as SGDLS and CDR2 as YYNGEE. The CDR3 contains 15 residues. Trimming took 6 bases from V and 4 from J; bases not matched to a gene: 10. As DNA, the CDR3 is TGTGCCAGCACCAGAACCGGGACTACGTACAATGAGCAGTTCTTC. Translated: CASTRTGTTYNEQFF.

This chain links TRBV30 with TRBJ1-2; possible D gene TRBD1, 5 bases. This CDR3 comprises 13 residues. Germline assignment: CDR1 GTSNPN and CDR2 SVGIG (reference sequence). Trimming removed 2 bases from V and 4 bases from J, with 11 bases in between. Here the CDR3 DNA reads TGTGCCTGGAGTATGACAGCCATCTATGGCTACACCTTC. Encoded protein: CAWSMTAIYGYTF.

The sample holds a few counts of this clone. This rearrangement joins TRBV10-2 to TRBJ2-1; 13 bases match TRBD2. This CDR3 region has 19 residues. V trimming: 0 bases; J trimming: 7 bases; junction bases outside the gene matches: 12. Germline V gene sequence: CDR1 WSHSY, CDR2 SAAADI. CDR3 amino acids: CASSESGTSGKTGWNEQFF. The CDR3 DNA reads as TGCGCCAGCAGTGAGTCGGGGACTAGCGGGAAAACGGGGTGGAATGAGCAGTTCTTC.